The 9 T cell receptor beta chains given below trace back to one sample, sequenced in a study of CD8+ T cells in alopecia areata. The authors extracted RNA and reverse transcribed it into cDNA as the sequencing template. Measured with immunoSEQ multiplex PCR; TCRdb has only the in-frame clones, and not every one. The sample includes approximately 180,000 clones, about 63% of them seen just once. The input for sequencing was CD4+ T cells sorted from blood, taken at week 0. The receptors were gathered from a human donor with alopecia areata.

The chain recombines TRBV27 with TRBJ1-6, with a weak D call TRBD1 (5 bases). Germline-derived CDR1 and CDR2 are MNHEY and SMNVEV (reference sequence). The germline V and J ends were trimmed by 4 bases and 10 bases, with 14 bases remaining between them. The CDR3 length is 14 residues. The chain's CDR3 is CASSSDSPRSPLHF. In nucleotides, the CDR3 is TGTGCCAGCAGTTCTGACAGCCCTAGGTCACCCCTCCACTTT.

The genes are TRBV28 and TRBJ1-5, with 7 positions matching TRBD1. Germline lookup yields CDR1 MDHEN and CDR2 SYDVKM. The J segment lost 4 bases and the V segment lost 7 bases, leaving 4 bases of the junction unmatched. The CDR3 is 13 residues long. The CDR3 nucleotides are TGTGCCAGCAAACAGGGGTTAAATCAGCCCCAGCATTTT. Its translation: CASKQGLNQPQHF.

The rearrangement joins TRBV29-1 to TRBJ1-2; D is unclear. Trimming pared 5 bases from V and 8 bases from J, leaving 12 bases between. Germline V gene data show CDR1 as SQVTM and CDR2 as ANQGSEA. There are 11 residues in the CDR3. Here the CDR3 reads CSVTYGEGYTF. For the CDR3, the DNA is TGCAGCGTTACCTACGGGGAGGGCTACACCTTC.

This rearrangement joins TRBV7-2 to TRBJ2-7; 7 nucleotides match TRBD2. The CDR3 loop spans 14 amino acids. CDR1 is SGHTA and CDR2 is FQGNSA in the germline V gene. J was trimmed by 3 bases and V by 4 bases; bases with no gene match: 6. In DNA form, the CDR3 reads TGTGCCAGCAGCTCGGGACTATCCATCTACGAGCAGTACTTC. Translation gives CASSSGLSIYEQYF.

This sequence joins TRBV7-8 and TRBJ1-4; TRBD1 is a possible D gene (5 bases). Germline values: CDR1 SGHVS, CDR2 FQNEAQ. The CDR3 sequence is 13 residues long. The germline V and J ends were trimmed by 6 bases and 8 bases, with 13 bases remaining between them. The CDR3 reads CASRGDGEEKLFF. In DNA form, the CDR3 reads TGTGCCAGCAGAGGGGATGGGGAAGAAAAACTGTTTTTT.

The chain links TRBV10-3 to TRBJ2-3, with a weak D call TRBD1 (5 bases). The germline CDR1 and CDR2 sequences are ENHRY and SYGVKD. Trimming removed 8 bases from V and 3 bases from J, with 9 bases in between. The CDR3 consists of 12 residues. The CDR3 sequence is CAIGQGTDTQYF. The CDR3 coding sequence is TGTGCCATCGGTCAGGGAACAGATACGCAGTATTTT.

CDR3 loop: CASSSPGTAYEQYF. CDR3 nucleotides: TGTGCCAGCAGCAGTCCCGGGACAGCGTACGAGCAGTACTTC. The chain is built from TRBV5-8 and TRBJ2-7, with TRBD1 matching 7 bases. V lost 4 bases and J lost 4; bases outside the gene matches: 8. Germline V gene sequence: CDR1 SGHTS, CDR2 YDEGEE. This CDR3 has 14 amino acids.

The J gene is TRBJ2-7, the V gene TRBV6-1; possible D gene TRBD2, 5 bases. There are 13 residues in the CDR3. The germline gives CDR1 MNHNS, CDR2 SASEGT. The V and J ends lost 7 bases and 4 bases respectively, with 14 bases between them. Here the CDR3 reads CASMRASRYEQYF. In DNA form, the CDR3 reads TGTGCCAGCATGCGGGCTAGCCGGTACGAGCAGTACTTC.

This clone appeared once. This CDR3 reads CAWSPRTGRGSGANVLTF. The CDR3 coding sequence is TGTGCCTGGAGTCCCCGGACAGGGCGGGGGAGTGGGGCCAACGTCCTGACTTTC. The chain has TRBV30 and TRBJ2-6, with a tentative D call TRBD1 (8 bases). V dropped 2 bases and J dropped 3 bases, with 20 bases sitting between them. There are 18 residues in the CDR3. Germline V gene data show CDR1 as GTSNPN and CDR2 as SVGIG (reference sequence).